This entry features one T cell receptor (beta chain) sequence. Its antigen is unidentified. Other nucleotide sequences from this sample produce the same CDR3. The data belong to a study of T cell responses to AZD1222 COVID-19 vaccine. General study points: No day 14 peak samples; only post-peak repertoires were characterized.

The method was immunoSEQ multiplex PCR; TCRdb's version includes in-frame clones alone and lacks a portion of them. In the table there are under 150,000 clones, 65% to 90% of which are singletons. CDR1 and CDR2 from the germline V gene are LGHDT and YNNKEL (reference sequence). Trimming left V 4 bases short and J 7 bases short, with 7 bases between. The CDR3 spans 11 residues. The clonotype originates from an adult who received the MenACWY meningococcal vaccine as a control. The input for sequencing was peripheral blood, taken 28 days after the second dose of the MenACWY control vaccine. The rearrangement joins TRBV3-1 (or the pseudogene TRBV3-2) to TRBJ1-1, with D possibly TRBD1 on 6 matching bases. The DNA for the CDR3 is TGTGCCAGCAGCCGGACAGATGAAGCTTTCTTT. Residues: CASSRTDEAFF.